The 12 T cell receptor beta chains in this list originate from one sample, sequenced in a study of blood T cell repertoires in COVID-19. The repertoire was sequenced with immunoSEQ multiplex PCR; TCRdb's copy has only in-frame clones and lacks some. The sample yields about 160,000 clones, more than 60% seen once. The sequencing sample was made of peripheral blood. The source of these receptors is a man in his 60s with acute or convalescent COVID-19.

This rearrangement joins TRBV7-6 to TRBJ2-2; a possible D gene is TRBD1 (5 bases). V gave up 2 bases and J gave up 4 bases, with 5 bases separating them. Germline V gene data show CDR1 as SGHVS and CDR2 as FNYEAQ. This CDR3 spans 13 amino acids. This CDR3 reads CASSLTGTGELFF. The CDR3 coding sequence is TGTGCCAGCAGCTTAACAGGCACCGGGGAGCTGTTTTTT.

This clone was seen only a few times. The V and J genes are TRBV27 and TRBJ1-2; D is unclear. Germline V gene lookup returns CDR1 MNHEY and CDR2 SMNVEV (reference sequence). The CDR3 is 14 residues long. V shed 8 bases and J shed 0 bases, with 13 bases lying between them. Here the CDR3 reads CASAGIDTNYGYTF. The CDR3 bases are TGTGCCAGCGCGGGAATAGATACTAACTATGGCTACACCTTC.

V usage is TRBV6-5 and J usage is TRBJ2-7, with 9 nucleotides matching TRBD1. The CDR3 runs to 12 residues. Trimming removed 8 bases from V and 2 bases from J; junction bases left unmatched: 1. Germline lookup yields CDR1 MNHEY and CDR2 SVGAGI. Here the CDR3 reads CASGTGPYEQYF. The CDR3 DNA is TGTGCCAGCGGGACAGGGCCCTACGAGCAGTACTTC.

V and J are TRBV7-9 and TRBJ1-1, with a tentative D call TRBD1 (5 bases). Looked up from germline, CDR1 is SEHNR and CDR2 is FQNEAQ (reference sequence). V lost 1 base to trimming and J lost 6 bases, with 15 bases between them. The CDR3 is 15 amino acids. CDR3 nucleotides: TGTGCCAGCAGCTTAGTTGACGGGGGAAAAGCTGAAGCTTTCTTT. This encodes CASSLVDGGKAEAFF.

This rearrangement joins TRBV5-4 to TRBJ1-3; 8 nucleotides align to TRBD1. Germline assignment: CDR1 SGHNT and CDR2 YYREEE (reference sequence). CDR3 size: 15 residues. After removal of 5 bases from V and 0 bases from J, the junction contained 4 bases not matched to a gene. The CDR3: CASRIQGDSGNTIYF. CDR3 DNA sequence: TGTGCCAGCAGAATACAGGGGGACTCTGGAAACACCATATATTTT.

The CDR3: CASSPTSGGPPSYNEQFF. The CDR3 nucleotides read TGTGCCAGCAGCCCGACTAGCGGGGGGCCCCCCTCCTACAATGAGCAGTTCTTC. The chain combines TRBV9 with TRBJ2-1, with 13 bases that match TRBD2. V lost 4 bases, J lost 0 bases, and 7 bases stayed unmatched. Germline CDR1 is SGDLS and CDR2 is YYNGEE. There are 18 residues in the CDR3.

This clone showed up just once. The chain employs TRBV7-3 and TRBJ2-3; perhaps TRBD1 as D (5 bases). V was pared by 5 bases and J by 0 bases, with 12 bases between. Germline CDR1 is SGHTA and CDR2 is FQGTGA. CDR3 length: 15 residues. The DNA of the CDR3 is TGTGCCAGCAGCCCCGACAGCTGGAGCACAGATACGCAGTATTTT. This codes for CASSPDSWSTDTQYF.

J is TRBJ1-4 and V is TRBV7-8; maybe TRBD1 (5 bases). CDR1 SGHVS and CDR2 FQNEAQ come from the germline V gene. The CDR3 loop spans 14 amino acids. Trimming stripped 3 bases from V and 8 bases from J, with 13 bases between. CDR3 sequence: CASSFSRVTEKLFF. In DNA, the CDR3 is TGTGCCAGCAGCTTCTCCAGGGTAACGGAAAAACTGTTTTTT. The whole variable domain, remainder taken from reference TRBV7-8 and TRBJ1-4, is GAGVSQSPRYKVAKRGQDVALRCDPISGHVSLFWYQQALGQGPEFLTYFQNEAQLDKSGLPSDRFFAERPEGSVSTLKIQRTQQEDSAVYLCASSFSRVTEKLFFGSGTQLSVL.

DNA of the CDR3: TGCGCCAGCAGCCAAGACCCGACAGCTAACTATGGCTACACCTTC. Encoded protein: CASSQDPTANYGYTF. The chain is built from TRBV4-3 and TRBJ1-2, with TRBD1 as a possible D gene (5 bases). The CDR3 sequence is 15 residues long. Germline values: CDR1 LGHNA, CDR2 YSLEER. Trimming took off 0 bases at V and 0 bases at J, with 8 bases between the two ends.

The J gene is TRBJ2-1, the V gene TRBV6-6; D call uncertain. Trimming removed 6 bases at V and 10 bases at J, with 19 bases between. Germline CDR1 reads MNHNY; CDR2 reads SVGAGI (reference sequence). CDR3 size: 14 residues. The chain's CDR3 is CASRLQSASGEQFF. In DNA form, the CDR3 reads TGTGCCAGCAGACTCCAATCAGCGTCCGGAGAGCAGTTCTTC.

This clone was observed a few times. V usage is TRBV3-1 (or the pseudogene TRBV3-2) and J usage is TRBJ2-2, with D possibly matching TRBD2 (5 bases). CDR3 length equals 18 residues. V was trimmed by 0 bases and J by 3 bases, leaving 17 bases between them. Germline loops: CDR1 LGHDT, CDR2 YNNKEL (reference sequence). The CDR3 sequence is CASSQDITSGPYTGELFF. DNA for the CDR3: TGTGCCAGCAGCCAAGATATTACCAGCGGCCCATACACCGGGGAGCTGTTTTTT.

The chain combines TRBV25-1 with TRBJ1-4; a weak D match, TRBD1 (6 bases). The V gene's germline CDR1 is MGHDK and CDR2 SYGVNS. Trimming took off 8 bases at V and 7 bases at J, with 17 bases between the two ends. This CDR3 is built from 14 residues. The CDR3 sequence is CASASDRPGEKLFF. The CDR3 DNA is TGTGCCAGCGCCTCGGACAGACCGGGTGAAAAACTGTTTTTT. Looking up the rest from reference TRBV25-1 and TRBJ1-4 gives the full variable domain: EADIYQTPRYLVIGTGKKITLECSQTMGHDKMYWYQQDPGMELHLIHYSYGVNSTEKGDLSSESTVSRIRTEHFPLTLESARPSHTSQYLCASASDRPGEKLFFGSGTQLSVL.